This TCR beta chain was sequenced for a study of T cells in localized non-small cell lung cancer. Germline CDR1 reads LNHDA; CDR2 reads SQIVND (reference sequence). Trimming left V 6 bases short and J 5 bases short, with 16 bases between. The CDR3 consists of 14 residues. Clones were sequenced by immunoSEQ multiplex PCR, and TCRdb holds only the in-frame ones, with some missing. The sample lists around 31,000 clones, around nine tenths seen once, with about 3.2% in the top ten. This clone was seen only a few times. This specimen consisted of peripheral blood, obtained before any cancer treatment. The chain has TRBV19 and TRBJ1-1; D is perhaps TRBD1 (5 bases). This clonotype was sampled from a female donor older than 55 with stage I lung adenocarcinoma. CDR3 nucleotide sequence: TGTGCCAGTAGCTCAGGGCTACCAGGGACTGAAGCTTTCTTT. This sequence encodes CASSSGLPGTEAFF. Using reference TRBV19 and TRBJ1-1 for the parts outside the CDR3, the full variable domain is DGGITQSPKYLFRKEGQNVTLSCEQNLNHDAMYWYRQDPGQGLRLIYYSQIVNDFQKGDIAEGYSVSREKKESFPLTVTSAQKNPTAFYLCASSSGLPGTEAFFGQGTRLTVV.